This T cell receptor (beta chain) originates from a study of technical replicates of blood from a handful of donors. Clones were read by immunoSEQ multiplex PCR, and TCRdb kept only the in-frame ones, dropping some. The table lists about 80,000 clones, roughly 90% of them singletons. The CDR3 loop spans 11 amino acids. V was pared by 5 bases and J by 4 bases, with 3 bases between. Germline CDR1 reads LNHDA; CDR2 reads SQIVND (reference sequence). This rearrangement joins TRBV19 to TRBJ1-5, with unresolved D. The TCR was taken from a human donor in good health. What was sequenced was T cells isolated from PBMCs. CDR3 loop: CASSQNQPQHF. For the CDR3, the DNA is TGTGCCAGTAGTCAAAATCAGCCCCAGCATTTT.